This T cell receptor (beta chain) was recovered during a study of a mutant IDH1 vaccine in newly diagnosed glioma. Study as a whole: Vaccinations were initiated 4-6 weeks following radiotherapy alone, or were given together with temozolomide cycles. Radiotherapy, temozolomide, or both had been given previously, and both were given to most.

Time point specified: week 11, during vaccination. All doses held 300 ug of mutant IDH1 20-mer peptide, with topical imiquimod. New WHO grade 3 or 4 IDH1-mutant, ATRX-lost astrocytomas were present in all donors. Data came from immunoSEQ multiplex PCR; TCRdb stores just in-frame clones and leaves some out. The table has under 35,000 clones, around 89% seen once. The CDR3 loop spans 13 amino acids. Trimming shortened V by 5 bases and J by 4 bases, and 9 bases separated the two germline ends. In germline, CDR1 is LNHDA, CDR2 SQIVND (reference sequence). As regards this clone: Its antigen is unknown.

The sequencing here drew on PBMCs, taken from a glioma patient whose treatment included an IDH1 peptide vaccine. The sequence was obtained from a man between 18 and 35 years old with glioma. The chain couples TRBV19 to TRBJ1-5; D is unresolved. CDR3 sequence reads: CASSFTDNQPQHF. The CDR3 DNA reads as TGTGCCAGTAGTTTCACGGATAATCAGCCCCAGCATTTT.